These 17 T cell receptor beta chains came from one sample sequenced in a study of Graves' ophthalmopathy and Graves' hyperthyroidism (dated by TCRdb to the late 2010s). Reads for this sample came from an Illumina HiSeq 2000. TCR beta CDR3 regions were amplified from RNA transcripts for repertoire sequencing. The first round of RT-PCR was done with HTBI primers and the Qiagen OneStep RT-PCR kit, and was followed by a second round of multiplex PCR, then size selection and purification. The raw public reads went through TCRdb reprocessing: fastp at Q25, MiXCR clone calling, in-frame beta chains kept. Rows with one shared CDR3 protein collapse into an entry with the most common genes and DNA. The sample table contains around 590,000 distinct CDR3 sequences; only one count was recorded for 35% to 40% of them. In total, the top ten clones hold 3.5% to 5% of the sample. Specimen: peripheral blood or thyroid tissue (not recorded which). The receptors originated from an adult man with Graves' hyperthyroidism.

Turning to this clonotype: The junction shows a germline mismatch at one end, possibly a read error. CDR3 residues: CASSLAGMGGANLPLHF. Here the CDR3 DNA reads TGCGCCAGCAGCTTGGCAGGGATGGGGGGGGCGAATTTACCCCTCCACTTT. The chain employs TRBV5-1 and TRBJ1-6, with D possibly being TRBD1 (6 bases). Germline CDR1 is SGHRS and CDR2 is YFSETQ. CDR3 size: 17 residues.

This rearrangement joins TRBV7-9 to TRBJ2-7; 8 bases line up with TRBD2. TRBJ2-1 matches the DNA end more closely, so the J call is doubtful. CDR3 length: 14 amino acids. Germline values: CDR1 SEHNR, CDR2 FQNEAQ (reference sequence). CDR3 protein: CASSLIAGLERQFF. The CDR3 DNA sequence: TGTGCCAGCAGCTTAATAGCGGGACTAGAGCGGCAGTTCTTC.

About this clonotype itself: Since no conserved phenylalanine or tryptophan closes the CDR3, a read error is the likely cause. Because the CDR3's place on the DNA is in doubt, the DNA is left out and the CDR3 is given as listed by TCRdb. The gene calls are TRBV10-3 and TRBJ2-2; no check of the table's D call, TRBD2, against the DNA was made. Including both end residues, the CDR3 is 8 amino acids long. Germline loops: CDR1 ENHRY, CDR2 SYGVKD. CDR3 loop: CAISEGGM.

The chain combines TRBV10-2 with TRBJ2-7; TRBD1 matches 7 bases. Germline assignment: CDR1 WSHSY and CDR2 SAAADI. This CDR3 contains 14 residues. The V segment lost 5 bases and the J segment 5 bases; nucleotides outside the gene matches: 9. CDR3 sequence (DNA): TGCGCCAGCAGTTACGGGACAGCATTCCACGAGCAGTACTTC. It is translated as CASSYGTAFHEQYF.

This clonotype was counted many times. The chain links TRBV24-1 to TRBJ2-2; 11 bases fit TRBD2. Per germline, CDR1 KGHDR and CDR2 SFDVKD. J gave up 2 bases and V 1 base, and 8 bases lay outside the gene matches. The CDR3 loop spans 19 amino acids. The CDR3 loop reads CATSDFPLAGGLNTGELFF. The CDR3, as DNA: TGTGCCACCAGTGATTTTCCCCTAGCGGGAGGACTCAACACCGGGGAGCTGTTTTTT.

The chain carries TRBV2 and TRBJ2-3; the match to TRBD2 covers 10 bases. The J segment lost 2 bases and the V segment lost 4 bases, leaving 3 bases of the junction unmatched. The germline gives CDR1 SNHLY, CDR2 FYNNEI. This CDR3 contains 15 residues. CDR3 coding DNA: TGTGCCAGCAGTGCCGGACTAGCGGTCACAGATACGCAGTATTTT. Translated: CASSAGLAVTDTQYF.

This clonotype was picked up a small number of times. The chain links TRBV9 to TRBJ1-4, with D possibly being TRBD1 (6 bases). V was pared by 0 bases and J by 7 bases, with 16 bases between. The length of the CDR3 is 16 residues. Germline V gives CDR1 SGDLS, CDR2 YYNGEE. CDR3 DNA: TGTGCCAGCAGCGTAGGTCCAGGGGAGATGGGTGAAAAACTGTTTTTT. Translation: CASSVGPGEMGEKLFF. Full variable domain (outside the CDR3, taken from reference TRBV9 and TRBJ1-4): DSGVTQTPKHLITATGQRVTLRCSPRSGDLSVYWYQQSLDQGLQFLIQYYNGEERAKGNILERFSAQQFPDLHSELNLSSLELGDSALYFCASSVGPGEMGEKLFFGSGTQLSVL.

The CDR3 sequence: CASSVAMGNNEKLFF. The CDR3 bases are TGTGCCAGCAGCGTAGCTATGGGCAACAATGAAAAACTGTTTTTT. This chain joins TRBV9 and TRBJ1-4; D is ambiguous. The germline gives CDR1 SGDLS, CDR2 YYNGEE. There are 15 residues in the CDR3. V gave up 0 bases and J gave up 5 bases, with 11 bases separating them. Looking up the rest from reference TRBV9 and TRBJ1-4 gives the full variable domain: DSGVTQTPKHLITATGQRVTLRCSPRSGDLSVYWYQQSLDQGLQFLIQYYNGEERAKGNILERFSAQQFPDLHSELNLSSLELGDSALYFCASSVAMGNNEKLFFGSGTQLSVL.

The chain joins TRBV27 to TRBJ2-7, with TRBD1 matching over 7 bases. The V gene end was trimmed by 3 bases and the J gene end by 5 bases; junction bases not matched to a gene: 10. This CDR3 has 15 amino acids. The germline gives CDR1 MNHEY, CDR2 SMNVEV (reference sequence). The CDR3 nucleotides read TGTGCCAGCAGTTTTCGAGGAGACAGGGCCCACGAGCAGTACTTC. Translation gives CASSFRGDRAHEQYF.

The table lists this clonotype with many counts. V usage is TRBV20-1 and J usage is TRBJ1-1; D perhaps matches TRBD1 (6 bases). Germline V gives CDR1 DFQATT, CDR2 SNEGSKA (reference sequence). With 5 bases removed from V and 5 bases from J, the gap between germline ends came to 15 bases. The CDR3 spans 13 residues. The CDR3 sequence: CSAGTGRGTEAFF. The DNA for the CDR3 is TGCAGTGCTGGTACAGGGAGGGGGACTGAAGCTTTCTTT.

This clonotype was recorded at least ten times. This chain connects TRBV7-2 to TRBJ2-5; D is uncertain. Germline V CDR1 and CDR2: SGHTA, FQGNSA. The CDR3 consists of 14 residues. V was trimmed by 2 bases and J by 0 bases, leaving 7 bases between them. CDR3 sequence reads: CASSLNRNQETQYF. CDR3 nucleotide sequence: TGTGCCAGCAGCTTAAACCGGAACCAAGAGACCCAGTACTTC.

Of note for this clonotype: One junction end disagrees with the germline gene, perhaps due to a read error. The V gene is TRBV7-9, the J gene TRBJ2-3; 9 bases map to TRBD1. Germline V gene data show CDR1 as SEHNR and CDR2 as FQNEAQ (reference sequence). The CDR3 runs 14 residues. The CDR3 is CASSWGQGPDTQYF. In nucleotides, the CDR3 is TGCGCCAGCAGCTGGGGACAGGGCCCAGATACGCAGTATTTT.

To note about this clonotype: Mismatch with germline at one junction end may stem from a read error. The chain employs TRBV29-1 and TRBJ2-7, with 9 bases matching TRBD1. Looked up from germline, CDR1 is SQVTM and CDR2 is ANQGSEA. CDR3 size: 15 residues. The CDR3 reads CSVVVPGTGSSEQYF. DNA of the CDR3: TGCAGCGTTGTGGTACCCGGGACAGGGTCCTCCGAGCAGTACTTC.

This chain links TRBV5-1 with TRBJ1-4; a weak D match, TRBD1 (6 bases). Germline V CDR1 and CDR2: SGHRS, YFSETQ. V dropped 7 bases and J dropped 6 bases, with 19 bases sitting between them. The CDR3 is 15 residues long. CDR3: CASSGGPGVDEKLFF. CDR3 sequence (DNA): TGCGCCAGCTCCGGGGGGCCAGGGGTTGATGAAAAACTGTTTTTT.

CDR3 sequence (DNA): TGCAGTGCTAGAGATCAAGGGCACGAGCAGTACTTC. Its translation is CSARDQGHEQYF. V gene TRBV20-1 combines with J gene TRBJ2-7; unclear D gene. Germline assignment: CDR1 DFQATT and CDR2 SNEGSKA (reference sequence). This CDR3 region has 12 residues. Trimming shortened V by 0 bases and J by 5 bases, and 8 bases separated the two germline ends.

This clonotype has at least ten counts. This chain joins TRBV6-6 and TRBJ1-5, with 10 bases lining up with TRBD1. The CDR3 is made up of 15 amino acids. Trimming took 7 bases from V and 5 from J; bases not matched to a gene: 8. The germline V gene encodes CDR1 MNHNY and CDR2 SVGAGI (reference sequence). The CDR3 DNA sequence: TGTGCCAGCAACTCGGCGGGACAGGGGCATCAGCCCCAGCATTTT. Translated, it gives CASNSAGQGHQPQHF.

This clonotype was recorded at least ten times. This sequence joins TRBV29-1 and TRBJ1-1, with TRBD1 as a possible D gene (6 bases). V was pared by 7 bases and J by 1 base, with 13 bases between. This CDR3 has 13 amino acids. Germline-derived CDR1 and CDR2 are SQVTM and ANQGSEA. The CDR3 loop reads CSANREQNTEAFF. DNA for the CDR3: TGCAGCGCCAACAGGGAGCAGAACACTGAAGCTTTCTTT. The entire variable domain, with the rest obtained from reference TRBV29-1 and TRBJ1-1, is as follows: SAVISQKPSRDICQRGTSLTIQCQVDSQVTMMFWYRQQPGQSLTLIATANQGSEATYESGFVIDKFPISRPNLTFSTLTVSNMSPEDSSIYLCSANREQNTEAFFGQGTRLTVV.